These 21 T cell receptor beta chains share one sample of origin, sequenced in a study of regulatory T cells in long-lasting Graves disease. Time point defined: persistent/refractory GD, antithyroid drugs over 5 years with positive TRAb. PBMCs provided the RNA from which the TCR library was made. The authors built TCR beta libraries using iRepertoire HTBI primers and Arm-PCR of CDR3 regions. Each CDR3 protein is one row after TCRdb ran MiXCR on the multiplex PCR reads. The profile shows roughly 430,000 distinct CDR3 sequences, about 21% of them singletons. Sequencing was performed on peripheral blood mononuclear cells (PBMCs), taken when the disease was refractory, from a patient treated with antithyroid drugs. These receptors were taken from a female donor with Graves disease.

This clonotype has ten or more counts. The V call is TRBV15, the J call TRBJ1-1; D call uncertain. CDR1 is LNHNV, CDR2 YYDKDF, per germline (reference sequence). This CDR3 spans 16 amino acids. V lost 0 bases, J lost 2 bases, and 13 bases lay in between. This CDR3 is CATSRDMITGNTEAFF. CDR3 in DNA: TGTGCCACCAGCAGAGATATGATAACGGGCAACACTGAAGCTTTCTTT.

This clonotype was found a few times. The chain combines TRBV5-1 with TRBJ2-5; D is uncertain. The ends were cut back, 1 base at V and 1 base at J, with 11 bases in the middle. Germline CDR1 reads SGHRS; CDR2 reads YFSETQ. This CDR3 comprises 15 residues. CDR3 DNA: TGCGCCAGCAGCTTGTCCCCCCCTCCCCAAGAGACCCAGTACTTC. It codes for CASSLSPPPQETQYF.

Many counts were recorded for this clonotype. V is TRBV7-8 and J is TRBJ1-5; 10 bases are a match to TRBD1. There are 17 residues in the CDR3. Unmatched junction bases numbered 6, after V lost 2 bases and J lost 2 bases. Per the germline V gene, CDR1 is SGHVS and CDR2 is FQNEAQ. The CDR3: CASSLTGGQGRNQPQHF. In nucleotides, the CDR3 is TGTGCCAGCAGCTTAACCGGGGGACAGGGGCGCAATCAGCCCCAGCATTTT.

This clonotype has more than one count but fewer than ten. In DNA, the CDR3 is TGTGCCAGCCACAGGGAAGGCACTGAAGCTTTCTTT. Translating it yields CASHREGTEAFF. This chain connects TRBV27 to TRBJ1-1, with TRBD1 as a possible D gene (6 bases). V lost 8 bases to trimming and J lost 4 bases, with 11 bases between them. This CDR3 contains 12 residues. CDR1 and CDR2 from the germline V gene are MNHEY and SMNVEV (reference sequence).

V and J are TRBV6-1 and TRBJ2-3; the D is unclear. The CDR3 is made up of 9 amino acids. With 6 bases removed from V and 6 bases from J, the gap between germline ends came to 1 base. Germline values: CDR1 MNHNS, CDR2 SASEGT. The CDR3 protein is CASSDTQYF. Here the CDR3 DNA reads TGTGCCAGCAGCGATACGCAGTATTTT.

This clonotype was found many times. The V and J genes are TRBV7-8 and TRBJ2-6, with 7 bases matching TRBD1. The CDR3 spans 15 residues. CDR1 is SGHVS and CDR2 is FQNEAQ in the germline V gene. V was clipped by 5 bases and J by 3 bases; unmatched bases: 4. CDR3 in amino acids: CASSPDRVGANVLTF. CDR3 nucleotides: TGTGCCAGCAGCCCAGACAGGGTTGGGGCCAACGTCCTGACTTTC.

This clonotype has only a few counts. The CDR3, as DNA: TGTGCCAGCAGCCAAGATGGGGGAGGGATGGGGACTGAAGCTTTCTTT. Amino acid sequence: CASSQDGGGMGTEAFF. This chain uses TRBV3-1 with TRBJ1-1; tentative D call: TRBD1 (5 bases). Germline CDR1 LGHDT, CDR2 YNNKEL (reference sequence). The CDR3 runs 16 residues. V lost 0 bases and J lost 5, with 16 bases in between.

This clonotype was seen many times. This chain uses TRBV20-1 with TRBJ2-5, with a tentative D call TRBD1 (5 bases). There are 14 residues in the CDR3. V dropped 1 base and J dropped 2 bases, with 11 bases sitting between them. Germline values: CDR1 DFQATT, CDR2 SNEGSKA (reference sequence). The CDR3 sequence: CSARVPGSQETQYF. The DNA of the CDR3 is TGCAGTGCTAGAGTCCCAGGGTCGCAAGAGACCCAGTACTTC.

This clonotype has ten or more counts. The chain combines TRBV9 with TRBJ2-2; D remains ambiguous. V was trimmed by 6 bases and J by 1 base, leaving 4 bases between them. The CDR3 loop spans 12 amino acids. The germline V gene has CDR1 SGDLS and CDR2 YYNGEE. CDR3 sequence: CASIRNTGELFF. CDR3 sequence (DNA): TGTGCCAGCATCCGGAACACCGGGGAGCTGTTTTTT.

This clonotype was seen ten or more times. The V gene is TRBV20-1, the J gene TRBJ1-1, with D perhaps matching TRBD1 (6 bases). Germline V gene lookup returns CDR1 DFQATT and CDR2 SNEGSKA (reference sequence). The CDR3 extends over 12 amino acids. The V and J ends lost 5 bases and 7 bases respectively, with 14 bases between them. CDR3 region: CSAPDRRNEAFF. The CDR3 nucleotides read TGCAGTGCTCCTGACAGGAGGAATGAAGCTTTCTTT.

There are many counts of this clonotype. The CDR3: CASSLQGHYSNQPQHF. The CDR3 nucleotides are TGTGCCAGCAGTTTACAGGGACACTATAGCAATCAGCCCCAGCATTTT. The V call is TRBV28, the J call TRBJ1-5, with D tentatively TRBD1 (6 bases). The CDR3 consists of 16 residues. V lost 2 bases and J 0 bases, leaving 11 bases between the germline ends. The germline V gene encodes CDR1 MDHEN and CDR2 SYDVKM.

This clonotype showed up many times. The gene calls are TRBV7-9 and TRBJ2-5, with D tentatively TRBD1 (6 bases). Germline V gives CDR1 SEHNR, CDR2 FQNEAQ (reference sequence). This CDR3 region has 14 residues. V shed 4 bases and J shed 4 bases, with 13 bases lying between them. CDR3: CASSSPGQRETQYF. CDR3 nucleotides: TGTGCCAGCAGCTCACCGGGACAACGAGAGACCCAGTACTTC. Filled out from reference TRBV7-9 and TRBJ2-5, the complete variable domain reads DTGVSQNPRHKITKRGQNVTFRCDPISEHNRLYWYRQTLGQGPEFLTYFQNEAQLEKSRLLSDRFSAERPKGSFSTLEIQRTEQGDSAMYLCASSSPGQRETQYFGPGTRLLVL.

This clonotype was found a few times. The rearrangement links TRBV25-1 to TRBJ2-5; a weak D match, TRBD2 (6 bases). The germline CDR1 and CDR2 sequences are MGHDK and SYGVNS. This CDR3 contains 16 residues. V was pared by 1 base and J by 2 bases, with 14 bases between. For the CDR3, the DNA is TGTGCCAGCAGTGAATCCTGGGGCGGGATGCAAGAGACCCAGTACTTC. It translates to CASSESWGGMQETQYF.

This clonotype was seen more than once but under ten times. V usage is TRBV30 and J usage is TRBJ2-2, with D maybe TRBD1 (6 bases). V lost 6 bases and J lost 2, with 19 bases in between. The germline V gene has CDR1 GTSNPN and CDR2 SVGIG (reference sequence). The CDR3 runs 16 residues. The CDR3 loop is CACQNPTGHNTGELFF. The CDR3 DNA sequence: TGTGCCTGCCAAAACCCGACAGGCCACAACACCGGGGAGCTGTTTTTT.

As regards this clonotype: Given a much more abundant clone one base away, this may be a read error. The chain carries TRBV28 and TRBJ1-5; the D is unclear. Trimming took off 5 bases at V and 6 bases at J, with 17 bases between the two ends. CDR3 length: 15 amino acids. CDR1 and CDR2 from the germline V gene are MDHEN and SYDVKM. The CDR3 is CASSPTQRWSQPQHF. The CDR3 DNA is TGTGCCAGCAGTCCTACGCAGCGGTGGAGTCAGCCCCAGCATTTT.

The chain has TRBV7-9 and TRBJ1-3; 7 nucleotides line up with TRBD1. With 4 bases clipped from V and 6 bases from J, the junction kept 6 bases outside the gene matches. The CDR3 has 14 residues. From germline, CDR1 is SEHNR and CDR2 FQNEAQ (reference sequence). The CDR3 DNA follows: TGTGCCAGCAGCTCATCGACAGGGCTAAACACCATATATTTT. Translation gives CASSSSTGLNTIYF.

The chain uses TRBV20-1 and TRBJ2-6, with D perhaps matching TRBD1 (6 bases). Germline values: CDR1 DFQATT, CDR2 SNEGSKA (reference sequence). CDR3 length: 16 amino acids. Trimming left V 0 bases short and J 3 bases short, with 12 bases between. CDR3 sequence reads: CSAREQGVHGANVLTF. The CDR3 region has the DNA TGCAGTGCTAGAGAACAGGGCGTACATGGGGCCAACGTCCTGACTTTC.

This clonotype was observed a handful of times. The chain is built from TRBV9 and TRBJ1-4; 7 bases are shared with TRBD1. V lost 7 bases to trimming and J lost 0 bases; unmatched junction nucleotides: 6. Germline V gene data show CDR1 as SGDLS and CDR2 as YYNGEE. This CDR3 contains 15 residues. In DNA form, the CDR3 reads TGTGCCAGCGGGCAGGGGGTTGCAACTAATGAAAAACTGTTTTTT. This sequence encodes CASGQGVATNEKLFF.

The CDR3 region is CSARSQPVAFF. The CDR3 DNA is TGCAGTGCTAGGTCCCAGCCAGTAGCTTTCTTT. The gene calls are TRBV20-1 and TRBJ1-1; D unclear. This CDR3 has 11 residues. V shed 3 bases and J shed 10 bases, with 12 bases lying between them. The germline CDR1 and CDR2 sequences are DFQATT and SNEGSKA (reference sequence).

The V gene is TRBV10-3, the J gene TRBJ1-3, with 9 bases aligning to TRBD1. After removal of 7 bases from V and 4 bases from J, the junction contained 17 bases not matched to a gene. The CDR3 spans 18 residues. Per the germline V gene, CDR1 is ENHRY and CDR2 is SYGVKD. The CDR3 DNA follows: TGTGCCATCAACATCTATTCTACAGGGGGCGCATCAGGAAACACCATATATTTT. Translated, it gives CAINIYSTGGASGNTIYF.

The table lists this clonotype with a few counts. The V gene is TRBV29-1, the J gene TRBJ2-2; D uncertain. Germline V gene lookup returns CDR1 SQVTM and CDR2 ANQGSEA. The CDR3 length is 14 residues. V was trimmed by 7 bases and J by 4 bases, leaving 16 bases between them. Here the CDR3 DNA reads TGCAGCGCGATGACGCAGCACCTCACCGGGGAGCTGTTTTTT. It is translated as CSAMTQHLTGELFF.